These T cell receptor beta chains were read from a single sample in a study of cytomegalovirus exposure and HLA in healthy donors. Clones were read by immunoSEQ multiplex PCR, and TCRdb kept only the in-frame ones, dropping some. This table holds 250,000 or so clones, about 90% found once. Sequencing input: PBMCs. Receptors originate from a girl aged 2 to 10 in good health and CMV-seronegative. CDR3s include the opening cysteine and the closing phenylalanine or tryptophan. Each record gives: clone size, J gene, D gene, V gene, CDR3 protein, CDR3 DNA. The D gene is left open where the match is weak. Size tells how often a clone was seen (once, few, many) or the class of an expanded clone, and some rows leave it out.

- TRBJ1-1 - TRBV11-2 CASSPMGGRDTEAFF TGTGCCAGCAGCCCCATGGGGGGTCGGGACACTGAAGCTTTCTTT
- TRBJ1-1 - TRBV30 CAWRTSVTEAFF TGTGCCTGGAGAACCAGTGTCACTGAAGCTTTCTTT
- TRBJ2-7 TRBD1 TRBV6-1 CASSHTRDRVDEQYF TGTGCCAGCAGTCACACCCGGGACAGGGTCGACGAGCAGTACTTC
- TRBJ1-5 TRBD1 TRBV2 CASRRTPGQGQVSNQPQHF TGTGCCAGCAGGCGAACTCCGGGACAGGGGCAGGTTAGCAATCAGCCCCAGCATTTT
- TRBJ1-2 TRBD1 TRBV6-5 CASSQGQGGYGYTF TGTGCCAGCAGCCAAGGACAGGGAGGCTACGGCTACACCTTC
- TRBJ2-1 - TRBV5-6 CASSLPPIDEQFF TGTGCCAGCAGCTTGCCCCCTATTGATGAGCAGTTCTTC
- TRBJ1-4 - TRBV28 CASSRSPKTGRIATNEKLFF TGTGCCAGCAGCCGGTCCCCCAAGACAGGCCGGATCGCAACTAATGAAAAACTGTTTTTT
- TRBJ1-1 - TRBV27 CASRRGGNTEAFF TGTGCCTCCCGGCGGGGAGGGAACACTGAAGCTTTCTTT
once TRBJ2-1 - TRBV10-2 CASRGGSSYNEQFF TGCGCCAGCAGGGGGGGTAGCTCCTACAATGAGCAGTTCTTC
- TRBJ1-2 TRBD1 TRBV20-1 CSAWDTGATF TGCAGTGCTTGGGACACAGGGGCCACCTTC
- TRBJ2-4 - TRBV4-2 CASSQGYRESKNIQYF TGTGCCAGCAGCCAAGGTTACAGGGAATCCAAAAACATTCAGTACTTC
- TRBJ2-7 TRBD1 TRBV30 CAWSVPGQGIGEQYF TGTGCCTGGAGTGTTCCGGGACAGGGGATCGGCGAGCAGTACTTC